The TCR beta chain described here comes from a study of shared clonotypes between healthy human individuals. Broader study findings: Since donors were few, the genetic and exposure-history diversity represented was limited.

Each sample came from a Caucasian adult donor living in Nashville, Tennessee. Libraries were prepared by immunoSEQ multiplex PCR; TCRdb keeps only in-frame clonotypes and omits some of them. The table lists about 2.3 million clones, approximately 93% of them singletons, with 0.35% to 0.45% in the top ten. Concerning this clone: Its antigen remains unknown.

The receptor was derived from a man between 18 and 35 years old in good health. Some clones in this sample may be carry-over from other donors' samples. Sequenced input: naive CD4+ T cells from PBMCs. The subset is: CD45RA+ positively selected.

In nucleotides, the CDR3 is TGTGCCATCAGTTCGGGGGACTATGGCTACACCTTC. Amino acid sequence: CAISSGDYGYTF. The chain couples TRBV10-3 to TRBJ1-2; D perhaps matches TRBD1 (5 bases). The CDR3 is made up of 12 amino acids. Germline V gene sequence: CDR1 ENHRY, CDR2 SYGVKD. V lost 5 bases and J 3 bases, leaving 7 bases between the germline ends.